The clone carrying this T cell receptor (beta chain) was found a few times. This sample is part of a study of blood T cells in healthy people across ages. A second PCR, run for roughly 7 to 12 cycles, used a sample-barcoded 5' primer plus a J-beta primer mix. MiXCR, applied by TCRdb to the 5' RACE reads, yields one record per CDR3 protein. The profile shows about 640,000 distinct CDR3 sequences, over 40% of them singletons. Per sample, no less than 5.5 micrograms of total RNA were extracted. This CDR3 region has 12 residues. V was shortened by 2 bases and J by 5 bases, with 6 bases between the two germline ends. Germline values: CDR1 LGHNA, CDR2 YSLEER.

The TCR comes from an elderly man in good health. The sequenced sample consisted of blood. V usage is TRBV4-3 and J usage is TRBJ1-2; D gene uncertain. The CDR3 reads CASSQFNYGYTF. For the CDR3, the DNA is TGCGCCAGCAGCCAATTCAATTATGGCTACACCTTC.